A single sample is the source of the 24 T cell receptor beta chains below, sequenced in a study of cytomegalovirus exposure and HLA in healthy donors. The study ran its PCR with 60 Vbeta and 13 Jbeta primers. Using immunoSEQ multiplex PCR, the repertoire was profiled, and TCRdb retains in-frame clones only, with some absent. The data show more than 85,000 clones, with 76% seen just once and 7.7% held by the top ten. Sequencing was performed on PBMCs. Receptors originate from a woman between 50 and 59 years old in good health and CMV-seropositive.

Details on this clone: The sample has other DNA sequences that encode this CDR3 too. V gene TRBV10-1 combines with J gene TRBJ1-1, with 7 positions matching TRBD1. Germline CDR1 reads WNHNN; CDR2 reads SYGVQD (reference sequence). The CDR3 has 16 amino acids. V was pared by 7 bases and J by 5 bases, with 16 bases of the junction left unmatched. The CDR3 nucleotides read TGCGCCAGCAAAATTGACAGGGTTGGGGGGACGACTGAAGCTTTCTTT. It specifies CASKIDRVGGTTEAFF.

This clone is a singleton in its sample. The genes are TRBV6-6 and TRBJ2-3; tentative D call: TRBD1 (7 bases). The CDR3 consists of 14 residues. Germline V gives CDR1 MNHNY, CDR2 SVGAGI (reference sequence). V shed 10 bases and J shed 8 bases, with 22 bases lying between them. The CDR3: CATTQGGSISTQYF. In DNA, the CDR3 is TGTGCCACCACCCAGGGGGGATCCATTAGTACGCAGTATTTT.

This clone was counted between two and nine times. In nucleotides, the CDR3 is TGTGCCAGCAGCTCCGATGGACAGTTTCAGCTGTTTTTT. This gives the protein CASSSDGQFQLFF. This chain joins TRBV7-6 and TRBJ2-2, with a weak D call TRBD1 (6 bases). This CDR3 spans 13 amino acids. V was trimmed by 4 bases and J by 12 bases, leaving 15 bases between them. The germline V gene has CDR1 SGHVS and CDR2 FNYEAQ.

The chain recombines TRBV6-5 with TRBJ2-1; maybe TRBD2 (5 bases). The V and J ends lost 8 bases and 6 bases respectively, with 17 bases between them. Germline CDR1 is MNHEY and CDR2 is SVGAGI. The CDR3 consists of 14 residues. CDR3 nucleotide sequence: TGTGCCAGCGGCGGCCGCTTTGGAGGCAATGAGCAGTTCTTC. This gives the protein CASGGRFGGNEQFF.

With respect to this clone: The junction differs from germline at one of its ends, possibly a read error. The chain uses TRBV18 and TRBJ1-2; 7 bases agree with TRBD1. Germline V gene lookup returns CDR1 KGHSH and CDR2 LQKENI. The CDR3 covers 13 residues. The chain's CDR3 is CASSPQGFDRYTF. The CDR3 DNA sequence: TGTGCCAGCTCGCCACAGGGGTTTGATCGCTACACCTTC. The full variable domain, with the rest looked up from reference TRBV18 and TRBJ1-2, is NAGVMQNPRHLVRRRGQEARLRCSPMKGHSHVYWYRQLPEEGLKFMVYLQKENIIDESGMPKERFSAEFPKEGPSILRIQQVVRGDSAAYFCASSPQGFDRYTFGSGTRLTVV.

This clone came up once. V and J are TRBV11-2 and TRBJ2-2; 8 nucleotides line up with TRBD2. The trim removed 1 base at V and 7 bases at J, leaving 5 bases unmatched. CDR3 size: 15 residues. Germline V lookup: CDR1 SGHAT, CDR2 FQNNGV. In nucleotides, the CDR3 is TGTGCCAGCAGCTTAGGACTAGCGAATGTCGGGGAGCTGTTTTTT. Translated: CASSLGLANVGELFF.

A note on this clone: The junction differs from germline at one of its ends, possibly a read error. The rearrangement links TRBV7-9 to TRBJ2-1, with 9 bases lining up with TRBD1. Germline CDR1 reads SEHNR; CDR2 reads FQNEAQ (reference sequence). The CDR3 is 15 amino acids. DNA for the CDR3: TGTTCCAGCAGCCTCGGACAGGGGCCCTACAATGAGCAGTTCTTC. It codes for CSSSLGQGPYNEQFF. Full variable domain (outside the CDR3, taken from reference TRBV7-9 and TRBJ2-1): DTGVSQNPRHKITKRGQNVTFRCDPISEHNRLYWYRQTLGQGPEFLTYFQNEAQLEKSRLLSDRFSAERPKGSFSTLEIQRTEQGDSAMYLCSSSLGQGPYNEQFFGPGTRLTVL.

The chain is built from TRBV5-1 and TRBJ2-7; D not resolved. Germline V gene sequence: CDR1 SGHRS, CDR2 YFSETQ. Trimming shortened V by 0 bases and J by 0 bases, and 13 bases separated the two germline ends. This CDR3 spans 16 amino acids. CDR3 protein: CASSLGVESPSYEQYF. The CDR3 DNA reads TGCGCCAGCAGCTTGGGAGTCGAATCGCCCTCCTACGAGCAGTACTTC.

V and J are TRBV29-1 and TRBJ1-1, with unresolved D. The ends were cut back, 3 bases at V and 9 bases at J, with 11 bases in the middle. This CDR3 spans 11 amino acids. Germline V gene lookup returns CDR1 SQVTM and CDR2 ANQGSEA. The DNA of the CDR3 is TGCAGCGTTGACCGGGGAGGGAAAGCTTTCTTT. Protein sequence: CSVDRGGKAFF.

This clone has only a few counts. The chain carries TRBV6-1 and TRBJ2-7; 8 nucleotides match TRBD1. V lost 7 bases, J lost 0 bases, and 5 bases stayed unmatched. CDR1 is MNHNS and CDR2 is SASEGT in the germline V gene. The CDR3 is 14 residues long. The CDR3, as DNA: TGTGCCAGCACCCAGACAGGGGTCTCCTACGAGCAGTACTTC. Encoded protein: CASTQTGVSYEQYF.

The chain is built from TRBV7-2 and TRBJ2-3; 8 bases align to TRBD2. With 4 bases clipped from V and 5 bases from J, the junction kept 8 bases outside the gene matches. The CDR3 loop spans 15 amino acids. Germline CDR1 reads SGHTA; CDR2 reads FQGNSA. CDR3 residues: CASSWSGGALDTQYF. In nucleotides, the CDR3 is TGTGCCAGCAGCTGGTCGGGGGGGGCGTTAGATACGCAGTATTTT.

This chain uses TRBV6-6 with TRBJ2-5; no clear D. There are 11 residues in the CDR3. The germline V gene encodes CDR1 MNHNY and CDR2 SVGAGI (reference sequence). The ends were cut back, 4 bases at V and 4 bases at J, with 4 bases in the middle. The CDR3 spells CASSSLETQYF. The CDR3, as DNA: TGTGCCAGCAGTTCCCTAGAGACCCAGTACTTC.

The V call is TRBV4-1, the J call TRBJ2-1; 14 bases line up with TRBD2. CDR1 is MGHRA, CDR2 YSYEKL, per germline. The CDR3 is made up of 19 amino acids. V shed 3 bases, J shed 5 bases, and the junction held 12 bases outside the gene matches. In DNA, the CDR3 is TGCGCCAGCAGCCAGGTCAAGAGGACTAGCGGGAGGTCTGACAATGAGCAGTTCTTC. The encoded protein is CASSQVKRTSGRSDNEQFF.

In this sample, this clone turned up once. The chain joins TRBV21-1 to TRBJ2-7; the listed D gene, TRBD2, was not tested against the DNA. TRBV21-1 represents a pseudogene. CDR3 length equals 14 residues. The CDR3 DNA follows: TGTGCCAGCGGGGGGACTAGCGGGAGGGTTGTGCAGTACTTC. Protein: CASGGTSGRVVQYF.

The rearrangement joins TRBV29-1 to TRBJ2-7; D may be TRBD2 (6 bases). Trimming pared 4 bases from V and 0 bases from J, leaving 7 bases between. CDR3 length: 12 amino acids. Germline V CDR1 and CDR2: SQVTM, ANQGSEA. CDR3 loop: CSVGDSSYEQYF. The CDR3 DNA is TGCAGCGTTGGGGACTCCTCCTACGAGCAGTACTTC.

This chain links TRBV9 with TRBJ1-1; a weak D match, TRBD1 (6 bases). There are 14 residues in the CDR3. The V and J ends lost 3 bases and 0 bases respectively, with 9 bases between them. Germline V gene lookup returns CDR1 SGDLS and CDR2 YYNGEE. CDR3 sequence (DNA): TGTGCCAGCAGCGAGGGACACCTGAACACTGAAGCTTTCTTT. It encodes CASSEGHLNTEAFF. Filled out from reference TRBV9 and TRBJ1-1, the complete variable domain reads DSGVTQTPKHLITATGQRVTLRCSPRSGDLSVYWYQQSLDQGLQFLIQYYNGEERAKGNILERFSAQQFPDLHSELNLSSLELGDSALYFCASSEGHLNTEAFFGQGTRLTVV.

A few counts support this clone. The gene calls are TRBV9 and TRBJ2-7; D uncertain. The germline V and J ends were trimmed by 2 bases and 1 base, with 7 bases remaining between them. CDR3 size: 13 residues. In germline, CDR1 is SGDLS, CDR2 YYNGEE. CDR3 loop: CASSVGQSYEQYF. DNA of the CDR3: TGTGCCAGCAGCGTTGGGCAGTCCTACGAGCAGTACTTC.

This sequence joins TRBV7-9 and TRBJ1-2; TRBD1 aligns across 9 bases. V lost 4 bases and J lost 5; bases outside the gene matches: 17. In germline, CDR1 is SEHNR, CDR2 FQNEAQ (reference sequence). CDR3 length equals 18 residues. The CDR3: CASSYGTGTGNLGYGYTF. CDR3 DNA sequence: TGTGCCAGCAGCTACGGGACCGGGACAGGGAATTTAGGGTATGGCTACACCTTC.

The chain couples TRBV7-2 to TRBJ2-7; maybe TRBD2 (6 bases). Per the germline V gene, CDR1 is SGHTA and CDR2 is FQGNSA. V was shortened by 5 bases and J by 5 bases, with 16 bases between the two germline ends. This CDR3 has 14 amino acids. The CDR3 loop is CASSPRGLRDEQYF. In nucleotides, the CDR3 is TGTGCCAGCAGCCCCCGGGGGTTGAGAGACGAGCAGTACTTC.

This rearrangement joins TRBV2 to TRBJ2-1; tentative D call: TRBD2 (5 bases). Deletions cut 4 bases from V and 0 bases from J, with 10 bases between. The CDR3 length is 15 residues. Germline V gene sequence: CDR1 SNHLY, CDR2 FYNNEI. In nucleotides, the CDR3 is TGTGCCAGCAGTGTGGAGGAAAGCTCCTACAATGAGCAGTTCTTC. Translating it yields CASSVEESSYNEQFF.

A few counts support this clone. The rearrangement joins TRBV9 to TRBJ1-1; 7 bases are shared with TRBD1. Germline CDR1 is SGDLS and CDR2 is YYNGEE. The CDR3 is made up of 15 amino acids. Unmatched junction bases numbered 5, after V lost 0 bases and J lost 3 bases. The CDR3 loop is CASSVGRGQDTEAFF. CDR3 DNA: TGTGCCAGCAGCGTAGGTAGGGGGCAGGACACTGAAGCTTTCTTT. Complete variable domain (other parts from reference TRBV9 and TRBJ1-1): DSGVTQTPKHLITATGQRVTLRCSPRSGDLSVYWYQQSLDQGLQFLIQYYNGEERAKGNILERFSAQQFPDLHSELNLSSLELGDSALYFCASSVGRGQDTEAFFGQGTRLTVV.

This chain connects TRBV6-6 to TRBJ2-7, with a tentative D call TRBD2 (6 bases). The CDR3 is 15 residues long. Trimming pared 8 bases from V and 3 bases from J, leaving 20 bases between. Germline values: CDR1 MNHNY, CDR2 SVGAGI (reference sequence). The CDR3, as DNA: TGTGCCAGCTCTTTAGGGACTGTGAGCTACTACGAGCAGTACTTC. This sequence encodes CASSLGTVSYYEQYF.

The chain couples TRBV18 to TRBJ1-3, with 8 bases that match TRBD1. Per the germline V gene, CDR1 is KGHSH and CDR2 is LQKENI. This CDR3 is 15 amino acids long. The trim removed 3 bases at V and 5 bases at J, leaving 6 bases unmatched. The CDR3 nucleotides read TGTGCCAGCTCACCCCCCCCAGGGGGCAGAAACACCATATATTTT. This sequence encodes CASSPPPGGRNTIYF.

The CDR3 nucleotides are TGTGCCAGCCGGCTCGGGGTGGGAGGCACAGATACGCAGTATTTT. Amino acids: CASRLGVGGTDTQYF. The chain couples TRBV27 to TRBJ2-3; possibly TRBD2 for D (5 bases). CDR1 MNHEY and CDR2 SMNVEV come from the germline V gene (reference sequence). Trimming pared 8 bases from V and 1 base from J, leaving 16 bases between. The CDR3 has 15 residues.